The 22 T cell receptor beta chains below were found in one sample sequenced in a study of OX40 agonist ivuxolimab in advanced cancers. The assay was immunoSEQ multiplex PCR, and TCRdb's table has in-frame clones only and misses some. The sample has about 60,000 clones; approximately 88% are singletons. The sequencing here drew on CD4+ or CD8+ T cells sorted from blood, taken in a trial of the OX40 agonist ivuxolimab. The source of these receptors is an adult with an advanced solid tumor such as melanoma, head and neck, liver or kidney cancer.

The gene calls are TRBV7-9 and TRBJ1-1; TRBD1 matches at 10 bases. From germline, CDR1 is SEHNR and CDR2 FQNEAQ (reference sequence). The J segment lost 5 bases and the V segment lost 6 bases, leaving 12 bases of the junction unmatched. The CDR3 length is 16 residues. The CDR3 DNA is TGTGCCAGCAGTTCCCGACAGGGGGCTTTTGGAACTGAAGCTTTCTTT. Its translation: CASSSRQGAFGTEAFF.

The rearrangement links TRBV2 to TRBJ2-2; 7 bases fit TRBD2. V was pared by 3 bases and J by 3 bases, with 4 bases of the junction left unmatched. This CDR3 has 15 amino acids. Germline V lookup: CDR1 SNHLY, CDR2 FYNNEI. CDR3 nucleotides: TGTGCCAGCAGTGAGCGGGGGAGTGACACCGGGGAGCTGTTTTTT. It translates to CASSERGSDTGELFF.

The V call is TRBV6-5, the J call TRBJ2-5; a weak D match, TRBD2 (5 bases). Looked up from germline, CDR1 is MNHEY and CDR2 is SVGAGI. This CDR3 has 13 residues. Between the trimmed V and J ends, which lost 2 bases and 5 bases, there was a span of 9 bases. The CDR3 DNA is TGTGCCAGCAGTTACAACCGCGGGGAGACCCAGTACTTC. Translated: CASSYNRGETQYF.

About this clone: A junction boundary mismatches the germline segment, possibly from a read error. This chain uses TRBV2 with TRBJ2-1; tentatively, D is TRBD1 (5 bases). There are 9 residues in the CDR3. The germline V gene has CDR1 SNHLY and CDR2 FYNNEI. The CDR3 nucleotides are TGTGCCAGCAGACCCGAAGGGGTCTTC. Its translation is CASRPEGVF.

The sample holds one count of this clone. The chain's CDR3 is CASSAQGLTEAFF. CDR3 nucleotide sequence: TGTGCCAGCAGCGCACAGGGGTTGACTGAAGCTTTCTTT. The genes are TRBV7-9 and TRBJ1-1; TRBD1 agrees at 7 bases. V was pared by 5 bases and J by 5 bases, with 5 bases of the junction left unmatched. Germline V CDR1 and CDR2: SEHNR, FQNEAQ (reference sequence). The CDR3 is 13 amino acids.

The chain has TRBV27 and TRBJ2-2; D tentatively reads TRBD1 or TRBD2 (6 bases each). The CDR3 is 13 amino acids. CDR1 is MNHEY, CDR2 SMNVEV, per germline (reference sequence). V was clipped by 5 bases and J by 8 bases, with 12 bases between them. The CDR3 is CASSPWGAGELFF. The DNA for the CDR3 is TGTGCCAGCAGTCCCTGGGGGGCAGGGGAGCTGTTTTTT.

The rearrangement joins TRBV7-2 to TRBJ2-5, with 7 bases aligning to TRBD2. The germline gives CDR1 SGHTA, CDR2 FQGNSA. V dropped 1 base and J dropped 6; count of bases not matched to a gene: 8. This CDR3 contains 15 residues. CDR3 sequence: CASSLVPGTMQTQYF. Here the CDR3 DNA reads TGTGCCAGCAGCTTAGTACCAGGGACTATGCAGACCCAGTACTTC.

This chain uses TRBV27 with TRBJ2-1; 7 nucleotides match TRBD2. CDR3 length: 13 residues. Germline V gene data show CDR1 as MNHEY and CDR2 as SMNVEV (reference sequence). V was clipped by 6 bases and J by 2 bases; unmatched bases: 1. CDR3: CASRLATYNEQFF. CDR3 DNA: TGTGCCAGCAGACTAGCGACCTACAATGAGCAGTTCTTC.

The chain couples TRBV19 to TRBJ1-3, with D possibly TRBD1 on 6 matching bases. The CDR3 loop spans 13 amino acids. Trimming left V 9 bases short and J 2 bases short, with 11 bases between. Germline V gene data show CDR1 as LNHDA and CDR2 as SQIVND (reference sequence). As DNA, the CDR3 is TGTGCCAGCAACACAGGGCCTGGAAACACCATATATTTT. It encodes CASNTGPGNTIYF.

The chain is built from TRBV5-1 and TRBJ2-3; 7 nucleotides agree with TRBD2. The ends lost 2 bases at V and 0 bases at J; junction bases unmatched: 3. The CDR3 has 15 amino acids. CDR1 and CDR2 (germline): SGHRS, YFSETQ. CDR3 coding DNA: TGCGCCAGCAGCTTCGTTAGCGGGAGCACAGATACGCAGTATTTT. Its protein is CASSFVSGSTDTQYF.

The chain carries TRBV20-1 and TRBJ2-5; D might be TRBD1 or TRBD2, each matching 6 bases. V shed 7 bases and J shed 5 bases, with 11 bases lying between them. CDR1 is DFQATT, CDR2 SNEGSKA, per germline (reference sequence). The length of the CDR3 is 11 residues. CDR3 in DNA: TGCAGTGGTCAGGGGAGGGAGACCCAGTACTTC. It encodes CSGQGRETQYF.

The chain has TRBV7-9 and TRBJ1-1; TRBD1 aligns across 7 bases. With 5 bases clipped from V and 3 bases from J, the junction kept 6 bases outside the gene matches. Germline V gene data show CDR1 as SEHNR and CDR2 as FQNEAQ (reference sequence). CDR3 length: 14 residues. In nucleotides, the CDR3 is TGTGCCAGCAGCCAAAGACAGGGTGACACTGAAGCTTTCTTT. Protein: CASSQRQGDTEAFF.

The chain uses TRBV7-2 and TRBJ2-5; the D gene is possibly TRBD1 (6 bases). CDR1 and CDR2 (germline): SGHTA, FQGNSA. V gave up 2 bases and J gave up 4 bases, with 17 bases separating them. CDR3 size: 16 residues. The CDR3 DNA reads TGTGCCAGCAGCTTACGCCCCCCAGGCAGGGGAGAGACCCAGTACTTC. Its protein is CASSLRPPGRGETQYF.

This chain joins TRBV27 and TRBJ1-1; D is possibly TRBD1 (5 bases). Trimming cost V 8 bases and J 0 bases, with 10 bases left between them. The CDR3 length is 13 residues. From germline, CDR1 is MNHEY and CDR2 SMNVEV (reference sequence). CDR3 sequence (DNA): TGTGCCAGCTGGGGGGGGGTGAACACTGAAGCTTTCTTT. It is translated as CASWGGVNTEAFF.

This chain connects TRBV7-9 to TRBJ1-2, with unresolved D. This CDR3 is 13 amino acids long. The germline gives CDR1 SEHNR, CDR2 FQNEAQ (reference sequence). V lost 6 bases, J lost 5 bases, and 13 bases lay in between. In DNA form, the CDR3 reads TGTGCCAGCAGTCCTGGACCCGGGTATGGCTACACCTTC. It yields the protein CASSPGPGYGYTF.

The chain carries TRBV5-5 and TRBJ2-5, with a weak D call TRBD1 (6 bases). This CDR3 has 14 amino acids. The V and J ends lost 4 bases and 0 bases respectively, with 10 bases between them. Germline CDR1 is SGHKS and CDR2 is YYEKEE (reference sequence). CDR3 sequence (DNA): TGTGCCAGCAGCCATACAGGGTACCAAGAGACCCAGTACTTC. As protein: CASSHTGYQETQYF.

The chain has TRBV21-1 and TRBJ2-7. TRBV21-1 is noted as a pseudogene. The length of the CDR3 is 16 residues. The CDR3 DNA sequence: TGTGCCAGCAGCACGATATGCCGGGACGCCACCTACGAGCAGTACTTC. Translated, it gives CASSTICRDATYEQYF.

This chain connects TRBV5-4 to TRBJ2-3, with D uncertain. Germline CDR1 and CDR2: SGHNT and YYREEE (reference sequence). The CDR3 extends over 13 amino acids. The V and J ends lost 1 base and 4 bases respectively, with 7 bases between them. The CDR3 protein is CASSLRPADTQYF. CDR3 sequence (DNA): TGTGCCAGCAGCTTGCGTCCCGCAGATACGCAGTATTTT.

The V and J genes are TRBV25-1 and TRBJ2-7; 9 bases fit TRBD1. The germline CDR1 and CDR2 sequences are MGHDK and SYGVNS. The J segment lost 6 bases and the V segment lost 3 bases, leaving 9 bases of the junction unmatched. CDR3 length: 15 residues. The CDR3 loop is CASSDLGQGTPEQYF. In DNA form, the CDR3 reads TGTGCCAGCAGTGATTTGGGACAGGGAACCCCCGAGCAGTACTTC.

The J gene is TRBJ2-7, the V gene TRBV10-2; no reliable D call. Germline assignment: CDR1 WSHSY and CDR2 SAAADI. The CDR3 spans 14 residues. Trimming pared 2 bases from V and 0 bases from J, leaving 8 bases between. The CDR3 region is CASSEPDTSYEQYF. The CDR3 DNA follows: TGCGCCAGCAGTGAGCCTGACACCTCCTACGAGCAGTACTTC.

There are a few counts of this clone. This chain links TRBV30 with TRBJ1-1; D ambiguous. Trimming removed 2 bases at V and 5 bases at J, with 9 bases between. The length of the CDR3 is 12 residues. CDR1 GTSNPN and CDR2 SVGIG come from the germline V gene (reference sequence). CDR3 protein: CAWSLHQTEAFF. Written as DNA, the CDR3 is TGTGCCTGGAGTTTACATCAGACTGAAGCTTTCTTT.

The chain carries TRBV7-2 and TRBJ2-3, with D perhaps matching TRBD2 (7 bases). From germline, CDR1 is SGHTA and CDR2 FQGNSA. Between the trimmed V and J ends, which lost 1 base and 0 bases, there was a span of 14 bases. The CDR3 has 17 amino acids. In nucleotides, the CDR3 is TGTGCCAGCAGCTTAGGTTGGGGGGGCTCTAGCACAGATACGCAGTATTTT. This translates into CASSLGWGGSSTDTQYF.